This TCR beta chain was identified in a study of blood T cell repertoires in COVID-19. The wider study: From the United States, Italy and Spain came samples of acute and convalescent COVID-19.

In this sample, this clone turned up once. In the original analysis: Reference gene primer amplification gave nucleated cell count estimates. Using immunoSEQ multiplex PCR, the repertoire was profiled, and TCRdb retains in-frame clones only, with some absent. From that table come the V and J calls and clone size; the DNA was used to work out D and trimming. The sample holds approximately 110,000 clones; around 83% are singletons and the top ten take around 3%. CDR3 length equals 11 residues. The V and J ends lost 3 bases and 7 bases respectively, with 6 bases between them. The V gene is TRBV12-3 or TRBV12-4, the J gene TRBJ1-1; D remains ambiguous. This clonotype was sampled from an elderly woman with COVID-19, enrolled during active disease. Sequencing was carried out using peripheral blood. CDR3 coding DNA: TGTGCCAGCAGTTTTACGGGTGAAGCTTTCTTT. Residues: CASSFTGEAFF.